This T cell receptor (beta chain) came from a study of T-cell reconstitution after alpha-beta-depleted transplantation in children. During its preparation, the TCRbeta library received unique molecular identifiers. TCRdb re-derived calls from the PCR reads in MiXCR, one entry per CDR3 protein. The sample holds about 260,000 distinct CDR3 sequences; around 7.5% are singletons and the top ten take 5% to 8%. Whole-study results and caveats: Roughly two months post-transplant, alpha-beta T cells reportedly originated from several hundred graft clones that had expanded. Hyperexpanded clones declined; after one year, newly produced T cells mostly supplied diversity.

About this clonotype: Its specificity is unknown. A much larger clone differs from this one at a single base, so this may be a read error.

The ends were cut back, 4 bases at V and 8 bases at J, with 20 bases in the middle. Germline V gene lookup returns CDR1 MGHRA and CDR2 YSYEKL. The CDR3 length is 16 residues. Sequencing was performed on PBMCs, mostly from graft donor cells, taken 180 days after TCRalphabeta/CD19-depleted stem cell transplant. The TCR comes from a male patient aged 10-17 years who had a stem cell transplant for acute lymphoblastic leukemia, so the T cells may come from the graft donor. The rearrangement uses TRBV4-1 and TRBJ1-4; possibly TRBD1 for D (5 bases). For the CDR3, the DNA is TGCGCCAGCAGCCGGTCGTGGGGCAGGGCGACAGAAAAACTGTTTTTT. The encoded protein is CASSRSWGRATEKLFF.